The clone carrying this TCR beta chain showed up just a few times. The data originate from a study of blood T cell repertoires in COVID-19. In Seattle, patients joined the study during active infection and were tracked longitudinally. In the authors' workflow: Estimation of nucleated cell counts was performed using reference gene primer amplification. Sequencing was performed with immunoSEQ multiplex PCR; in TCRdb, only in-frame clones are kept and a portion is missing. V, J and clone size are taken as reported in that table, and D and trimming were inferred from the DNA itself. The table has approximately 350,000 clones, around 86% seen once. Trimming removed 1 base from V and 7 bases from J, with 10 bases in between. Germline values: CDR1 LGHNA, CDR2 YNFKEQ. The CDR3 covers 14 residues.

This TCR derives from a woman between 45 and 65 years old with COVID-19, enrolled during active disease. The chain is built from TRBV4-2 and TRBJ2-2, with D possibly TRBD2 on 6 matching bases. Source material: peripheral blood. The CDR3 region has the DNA TGTGCCAGCAGCCAAGCGACCGGGGGCGGGGAGCTGTTTTTT. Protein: CASSQATGGGELFF.